The clone carrying this TCR beta chain showed up just a few times. Its specificity is unknown. The data were taken from a study of identical twins. Study-wide points: Abundant beta clonotypes from cord blood bore fewer insertions; memory repertoires lacked this pattern.

CDR1 is SGHVS, CDR2 FQNEAQ, per germline. CDR3 length equals 14 residues. The germline V and J ends were trimmed by 2 bases and 2 bases, with 6 bases remaining between them. TCRdb redid the calling of the 5' RACE reads with MiXCR, one entry per CDR3 protein. There are approximately 500,000 distinct CDR3 sequences in the sample; around 24% occur only once, and 2.5% to 3.5% lies in the top ten. This sample was also put to use in a study of T cells expressing NK-cell markers. This second study notes: It was from sorted CD3+CD56+NKG2C+, CD3+CD56+NKG2C- and CD3+CD56-NKG2C+ T cells that TCR beta repertoires came. Each of roughly six donors carried dominant NKG2C+ clonotypes accounting for roughly 1.0-7.5% of CD8+ T cells.

This TCR was sampled from a woman younger than 30 in good health. This sequence joins TRBV7-8 and TRBJ2-2; D gene ambiguous. Sequencing was carried out using CD4+ T cells sorted from blood. The CDR3 bases are TGTGCCAGCAGCTTATCGGTCAACACCGGGGAGCTGTTTTTT. Protein product: CASSLSVNTGELFF.